The 30 T cell receptor beta chains reported below all come from one sample, sequenced in a study of cytomegalovirus exposure and HLA in healthy donors. It was with 60 Vbeta and 13 Jbeta primers that the PCR ran. The repertoire was sequenced with immunoSEQ multiplex PCR; TCRdb's copy has only in-frame clones and lacks some. The sample has 150,000 or so clones, around 80% seen once; the top ten hold about 3.1%. The sample taken for sequencing was PBMCs. The receptors were gathered from a woman aged 50 to 65 in good health and CMV-seropositive.

J is TRBJ2-1 and V is TRBV30, with D perhaps matching TRBD2 (6 bases). The CDR3 is 13 amino acids. Germline loops: CDR1 GTSNPN, CDR2 SVGIG (reference sequence). Trimming took 4 bases from V and 8 from J, leaving 15 bases between them. The CDR3, as DNA: TGTGCCTGGATATGGGGGGAGGCCGATGAGCAGTTCTTC. This sequence encodes CAWIWGEADEQFF.

V and J are TRBV28 and TRBJ1-1; the match to TRBD1 covers 9 bases. V was clipped by 4 bases and J by 1 base; unmatched bases: 4. In germline, CDR1 is MDHEN, CDR2 SYDVKM. CDR3 length: 15 amino acids. CDR3 sequence: CASSSTGGSNTEAFF. CDR3 bases: TGTGCCAGCAGTTCTACAGGGGGCTCGAACACTGAAGCTTTCTTT.

CDR3 loop: CASSPQAGGLGANVLTF. CDR3 sequence (DNA): TGTGCCAGCAGCCCCCAGGCGGGGGGGTTAGGGGCCAACGTCCTGACTTTC. J is TRBJ2-6 and V is TRBV7-3; 9 nucleotides agree with TRBD2. The CDR3 has 17 amino acids. Germline lookup yields CDR1 SGHTA and CDR2 FQGTGA. J gave up 4 bases and V 5 bases, and 9 bases lay outside the gene matches.

The V call is TRBV9, the J call TRBJ2-1; TRBD2 matches 9 bases. V gave up 1 base and J gave up 4 bases; unmatched junction bases: 9. Per the germline V gene, CDR1 is SGDLS and CDR2 is YYNGEE. The CDR3 has 17 residues. The CDR3 DNA reads as TGTGCCAGCAGCGTAAGGCTAGCGGGACCCCTTTACAATGAGCAGTTCTTC. Translated: CASSVRLAGPLYNEQFF. Supplemented by reference TRBV9 and TRBJ2-1, the full variable domain reads DSGVTQTPKHLITATGQRVTLRCSPRSGDLSVYWYQQSLDQGLQFLIQYYNGEERAKGNILERFSAQQFPDLHSELNLSSLELGDSALYFCASSVRLAGPLYNEQFFGPGTRLTVL.

The V and J genes are TRBV4-3 and TRBJ1-1; D call uncertain. The CDR3 is 16 residues long. Between the trimmed V and J ends, which lost 0 bases and 4 bases, there was a span of 15 bases. The germline V gene encodes CDR1 LGHNA and CDR2 YSLEER. This CDR3 reads CASSQDTSGLGTEAFF. Here the CDR3 DNA reads TGCGCCAGCAGCCAAGATACATCGGGTCTGGGCACTGAAGCTTTCTTT.

This clone turned up a few times. V gene TRBV18 combines with J gene TRBJ2-7, with 10 bases that match TRBD2. V shed 3 bases, J shed 4 bases, and the junction held 6 bases outside the gene matches. Looked up from germline, CDR1 is KGHSH and CDR2 is LQKENI. The CDR3 is made up of 15 amino acids. CDR3 in amino acids: CASSPSSGRSYEQYF. The CDR3 DNA is TGTGCCAGCTCACCGTCTAGCGGGAGATCGTACGAGCAGTACTTC. The full variable domain, completed using reference TRBV18 and TRBJ2-7, is NAGVMQNPRHLVRRRGQEARLRCSPMKGHSHVYWYRQLPEEGLKFMVYLQKENIIDESGMPKERFSAEFPKEGPSILRIQQVVRGDSAAYFCASSPSSGRSYEQYFGPGTRLTVT.

V and J are TRBV2 and TRBJ2-7; D possibly corresponds to TRBD2 (6 bases). V lost 6 bases and J lost 6, with 15 bases in between. The CDR3 extends over 13 amino acids. CDR1 is SNHLY, CDR2 FYNNEI, per germline. The CDR3 loop reads CASSPRLDGEQYF. CDR3 nucleotides: TGTGCCAGCAGCCCCCGACTAGATGGCGAGCAGTACTTC.

The chain has TRBV19 and TRBJ1-5, with no clear D. This CDR3 is 15 amino acids long. The germline CDR1 and CDR2 sequences are LNHDA and SQIVND (reference sequence). V was pared by 5 bases and J by 2 bases, with 13 bases between. This CDR3 is CASSPISEGNQPQHF. CDR3 in DNA: TGTGCCAGTAGTCCCATTTCAGAGGGCAATCAGCCCCAGCATTTT.

The V gene is TRBV7-8, the J gene TRBJ2-5; 12 bases are a match to TRBD2. V gave up 0 bases and J gave up 5 bases; unmatched junction bases: 4. CDR3 length equals 16 residues. Germline V gives CDR1 SGHVS, CDR2 FQNEAQ. CDR3 amino acids: CASSLARLAGVETQYF. CDR3 bases: TGTGCCAGCAGCTTAGCGCGACTAGCGGGGGTGGAGACCCAGTACTTC.

The chain has TRBV15 and TRBJ1-2; possible D gene TRBD1, 5 bases. V dropped 8 bases and J dropped 4 bases, with 20 bases sitting between them. There are 15 residues in the CDR3. From germline, CDR1 is LNHNV and CDR2 YYDKDF (reference sequence). This CDR3 is CATLPRGGVRYGYTF. In DNA, the CDR3 is TGTGCCACCTTGCCGCGGGGGGGGGTGCGCTATGGCTACACCTTC.

With regard to this clone: The sample carries other DNA sequences with the same CDR3. Here the CDR3 DNA reads TGTGCCAGCAGTTCAGGGGGCGTTTACGAGCAGTACTTC. Translating gives CASSSGGVYEQYF. The J gene is TRBJ2-7, the V gene TRBV28, with 8 nucleotides matching TRBD1. Per germline, CDR1 MDHEN and CDR2 SYDVKM. After removal of 4 bases from V and 4 bases from J, the junction contained 3 bases not matched to a gene. The CDR3 totals 13 residues.

This clone came up a few times. One end of the junction is discordant with germline, which a read error may explain. The CDR3 is CASSEHRANRRIF. DNA for the CDR3: TGTGCCAGCAGTGAACACAGGGCCAACAGGAGGATCTTC. This chain uses TRBV6-1 with TRBJ1-2; TRBD1 is a possible D gene (6 bases). The V gene's germline CDR1 is MNHNS and CDR2 SASEGT. The CDR3 extends over 13 amino acids.

The CDR3 DNA reads as TGTGCCAGCAGTTACTCGAGTGGGTCGGGTGAGCAGTTCTTC. This gives the protein CASSYSSGSGEQFF. The chain links TRBV6-5 to TRBJ2-1; D ambiguous. This CDR3 is 14 amino acids long. Germline CDR1 reads MNHEY; CDR2 reads SVGAGI. V lost 0 bases to trimming and J lost 9 bases, with 12 bases between them.

The chain has TRBV27 and TRBJ1-2; TRBD1 matches at 7 bases. There are 14 residues in the CDR3. CDR1 MNHEY and CDR2 SMNVEV come from the germline V gene (reference sequence). Unmatched junction bases numbered 9, after V lost 7 bases and J lost 4 bases. The CDR3: CASTRAGGTYGYTF. CDR3 nucleotides: TGTGCCAGCACCCGGGCAGGGGGGACCTATGGCTACACCTTC.

The chain recombines TRBV10-2 with TRBJ1-5, with TRBD1 matching over 10 bases. This CDR3 has 16 amino acids. Trimming removed 5 bases from V and 6 bases from J; junction bases left unmatched: 10. The V gene's germline CDR1 is WSHSY and CDR2 SAAADI. CDR3 region: CASSTPDRGRVQPQHF. The DNA of the CDR3 is TGCGCCAGCAGTACCCCTGACAGGGGGCGCGTTCAGCCCCAGCATTTT.

The rearrangement links TRBV28 to TRBJ2-7; 8 nucleotides line up with TRBD1. This CDR3 region has 15 residues. Germline V CDR1 and CDR2: MDHEN, SYDVKM. The ends lost 7 bases at V and 7 bases at J; junction bases unmatched: 15. The CDR3 DNA sequence: TGTGCCAGCATTTTGCAAGACAGGGGTCGAAGGGAGCAGTACTTC. This gives the protein CASILQDRGRREQYF.

The V gene is TRBV7-9, the J gene TRBJ2-5; D gene unclear. V shed 1 base and J shed 4 bases, with 10 bases lying between them. Germline V gene sequence: CDR1 SEHNR, CDR2 FQNEAQ (reference sequence). The CDR3 is 14 residues long. Written as DNA, the CDR3 is TGTGCCAGCAGCTTAGTAGGAGTTGTAGAGACCCAGTACTTC. The encoded protein is CASSLVGVVETQYF. The entire variable domain, with the rest obtained from reference TRBV7-9 and TRBJ2-5, is as follows: DTGVSQNPRHKITKRGQNVTFRCDPISEHNRLYWYRQTLGQGPEFLTYFQNEAQLEKSRLLSDRFSAERPKGSFSTLEIQRTEQGDSAMYLCASSLVGVVETQYFGPGTRLLVL.

The genes are TRBV29-1 and TRBJ2-3, with D possibly being TRBD1 (6 bases). Germline CDR1 is SQVTM and CDR2 is ANQGSEA. The V gene lost 0 bases and the J gene lost 6 bases, with 13 bases spanning the gap. This CDR3 has 14 amino acids. The CDR3 sequence is CSVEEGASSDTQYF. For the CDR3, the DNA is TGCAGCGTTGAAGAGGGGGCCTCCAGTGATACGCAGTATTTT.

This chain links TRBV5-6 with TRBJ2-1, with 8 bases identical to TRBD1. CDR1 is SGHDT and CDR2 is YYEEEE in the germline V gene. With V trimmed by 4 bases and J by 8 bases, 11 bases remained unmatched. CDR3 length: 15 residues. The CDR3 DNA sequence: TGTGCCAGCAGCATAGTGACAGGGGCTTTGGATGAGCAGTTCTTC. Residues: CASSIVTGALDEQFF. Filled out from reference TRBV5-6 and TRBJ2-1, the complete variable domain reads DAGVTQSPTHLIKTRGQQVTLRCSPKSGHDTVSWYQQALGQGPQFIFQYYEEEERQRGNFPDRFSGHQFPNYSSELNVNALLLGDSALYLCASSIVTGALDEQFFGPGTRLTVL.

In this sample, this clone turned up once. The chain carries TRBV5-1 and TRBJ2-5; 9 nucleotides align to TRBD2. The CDR3 extends over 15 amino acids. Germline V gene data show CDR1 as SGHRS and CDR2 as YFSETQ. V trimming: 4 bases; J trimming: 5 bases; junction bases outside the gene matches: 9. CDR3 residues: CASSPGVSGGETQYF. CDR3 nucleotides: TGCGCCAGCAGCCCCGGGGTTAGCGGGGGTGAGACCCAGTACTTC.

The CDR3 protein is CASSNCLPNFTDTQYF. The CDR3 nucleotides are TGTGCCAGCAGCAACTGCTTACCGAACTTCACAGATACGCAGTATTTT. This sequence joins TRBV21-1 and TRBJ2-3; the table assigns TRBD2, which was not confirmed against the DNA. TRBV21-1 is flagged as a pseudogene. This CDR3 is built from 16 residues.

The rearrangement uses TRBV6-1 and TRBJ1-5; D is unclear. The germline gives CDR1 MNHNS, CDR2 SASEGT. The CDR3 contains 15 residues. The V and J ends lost 6 bases and 0 bases respectively, with 12 bases between them. CDR3: CASSPAEYSNQPQHF. CDR3 DNA sequence: TGTGCCAGCAGCCCCGCGGAGTATAGCAATCAGCCCCAGCATTTT.

This chain joins TRBV5-5 and TRBJ1-5; possibly TRBD1 for D (6 bases). The CDR3 runs to 14 residues. Per germline, CDR1 SGHKS and CDR2 YYEKEE (reference sequence). Trimming removed 8 bases at V and 6 bases at J, with 18 bases between. The CDR3 DNA sequence: TGTGCCAGGACTCAGACAGGCGGGCGTCAGCCCCAGCATTTT. Residues: CARTQTGGRQPQHF.

The rearrangement links TRBV30 to TRBJ2-3, with a possible D match to TRBD2 (5 bases). V was cut by 4 bases and J by 10 bases, with 15 bases left in between. Germline V gives CDR1 GTSNPN, CDR2 SVGIG (reference sequence). This CDR3 is 12 amino acids long. CDR3 DNA sequence: TGTGCCTGGACCCACCTACTAGGAGCGCAGTATTTT. It yields the protein CAWTHLLGAQYF.

The genes are TRBV5-1 and TRBJ2-3; the match to TRBD1 covers 7 bases. The CDR3 spans 15 residues. The V gene's germline CDR1 is SGHRS and CDR2 YFSETQ. V trimming: 2 bases; J trimming: 5 bases; junction bases outside the gene matches: 8. CDR3 nucleotides: TGCGCCAGCAGCTTCCAGGACAGGAGGAAAGATACGCAGTATTTT. Its translation: CASSFQDRRKDTQYF.

The rearrangement uses TRBV27 and TRBJ1-2; D possibly corresponds to TRBD1 (6 bases). With 0 bases removed from V and 6 bases from J, the gap between germline ends came to 11 bases. CDR3 length: 14 amino acids. Germline V gene sequence: CDR1 MNHEY, CDR2 SMNVEV (reference sequence). The CDR3 loop is CASSLSGQGNGYTF. The CDR3 region has the DNA TGTGCCAGCAGTTTATCGGGGCAGGGGAATGGCTACACCTTC.

V usage is TRBV6-5 and J usage is TRBJ2-1; 8 nucleotides line up with TRBD1. V was clipped by 8 bases and J by 9 bases; unmatched bases: 12. The CDR3 totals 14 residues. Germline CDR1 MNHEY, CDR2 SVGAGI. CDR3 nucleotide sequence: TGTGCCAGCGCTGGACAGGGTTCTAGCACTGAGCAGTTCTTC. Translated: CASAGQGSSTEQFF.

The chain recombines TRBV30 with TRBJ2-1; perhaps TRBD2 as D (6 bases). Trimming removed 0 bases from V and 10 bases from J, with 13 bases in between. The CDR3 length is 13 residues. The germline CDR1 and CDR2 sequences are GTSNPN and SVGIG (reference sequence). The CDR3 loop reads CAWSVRGGEEQFF. CDR3 sequence (DNA): TGTGCCTGGAGTGTACGGGGCGGGGAGGAGCAGTTCTTC.

The chain employs TRBV5-1 and TRBJ1-4, with TRBD1 as a possible D gene (5 bases). Trimming cost V 7 bases and J 8 bases, with 21 bases left between them. Germline assignment: CDR1 SGHRS and CDR2 YFSETQ. The CDR3 has 15 amino acids. In DNA, the CDR3 is TGCGCCAGCTCCGGAGTTCCGGGAGGGGACGAAAAACTGTTTTTT. It specifies CASSGVPGGDEKLFF.

The chain joins TRBV4-2 to TRBJ1-1; D unclear. The germline CDR1 and CDR2 sequences are LGHNA and YNFKEQ. This CDR3 has 14 amino acids. V shed 3 bases and J shed 1 base, with 9 bases lying between them. CDR3 nucleotide sequence: TGTGCCAGCAGCCAGGCATCGGGGAACACTGAAGCTTTCTTT. This translates into CASSQASGNTEAFF.